These 23 T cell receptor beta chains came from one sample sequenced in a study of spatial heterogeneity in lung cancer. This sample's time point: blood at routine non-recurrence follow-up after resection. Whole RNA from tumor, nontumor lung or frozen PBMC was sequenced unsorted. TCRdb used MiXCR to reprocess the 5' RACE reads, holding one entry per CDR3 protein. The data hold around 110,000 distinct CDR3 sequences, with approximately 12% observed a single time. Sequenced here: PBMCs, sampled at follow-up. The receptors originated from a male donor with early-stage non-small cell lung cancer.

The V call is TRBV12-3 or TRBV12-4, the J call TRBJ2-7; weak D call: TRBD1 (5 bases). This CDR3 is 13 amino acids long. The V and J ends lost 6 bases and 5 bases respectively, with 14 bases between them. CDR3 DNA: TGTGCCAGCAGCCTCGCAGGGTCGCACGAGCAGTACTTC. Its protein product is CASSLAGSHEQYF.

This clonotype turned up a few times. The CDR3 region has the DNA TGTGCCATCAGGGGGGTCCTTAATGAAAAACTGTTTTTT. It yields the protein CAIRGVLNEKLFF. The chain has TRBV10-3 and TRBJ1-4, with D possibly matching TRBD1 (5 bases). The CDR3 loop spans 13 amino acids. The germline CDR1 and CDR2 sequences are ENHRY and SYGVKD. V gave up 6 bases and J gave up 4 bases, with 9 bases separating them.

This clonotype was seen a handful of times. CDR3 DNA: TGTGCCAGCACCACCCGGGACAGTTCCTACGAGCAGTACTTC. The encoded protein is CASTTRDSSYEQYF. The rearrangement joins TRBV28 to TRBJ2-7, with 7 bases aligning to TRBD1. CDR3 size: 14 residues. The V segment lost 7 bases and the J segment 1 base; nucleotides outside the gene matches: 7. Germline lookup yields CDR1 MDHEN and CDR2 SYDVKM.

This clonotype was counted between two and nine times. The J gene is TRBJ1-4, the V gene TRBV3-1, with D possibly being TRBD1 (5 bases). CDR3 size: 15 residues. Germline V gene lookup returns CDR1 LGHDT and CDR2 YNNKEL (reference sequence). V dropped 3 bases and J dropped 7 bases, with 15 bases sitting between them. The CDR3 DNA reads TGTGCCAGCAGCCAGAGAGCCTCGGGGGGTGAAAAACTGTTTTTT. It is translated as CASSQRASGGEKLFF.

The gene calls are TRBV13 and TRBJ2-5; no clear D gene. Deletions cut 1 base from V and 1 base from J, with 13 bases between. Germline V gene lookup returns CDR1 PRHDT and CDR2 FYEKMQ (reference sequence). This CDR3 is 16 amino acids long. The CDR3 region has the DNA TGTGCCAGCAGCTTAGAGCCGCCGACTGCCCAAGAGACCCAGTACTTC. This sequence encodes CASSLEPPTAQETQYF.

This clonotype was recorded at least ten times. CDR3 residues: CASSYSSSGGARNIQYF. CDR3 DNA sequence: TGTGCCAGCAGTTACTCTTCCAGCGGGGGGGCCCGGAACATTCAGTACTTC. The rearrangement links TRBV6-5 to TRBJ2-4, with 10 positions matching TRBD2. The germline V gene encodes CDR1 MNHEY and CDR2 SVGAGI. V lost 0 bases, J lost 7 bases, and 9 bases stayed unmatched. The CDR3 consists of 17 residues.

The chain joins TRBV7-8 to TRBJ1-1; D is unclear. In germline, CDR1 is SGHVS, CDR2 FQNEAQ. V was cut by 4 bases and J by 1 base, with 7 bases left in between. The CDR3 has 13 amino acids. CDR3 DNA sequence: TGTGCCAGCAGCTCTGAAAAGAACACTGAAGCTTTCTTT. Amino acids: CASSSEKNTEAFF.

This clonotype has ten or more counts. The junction differs from germline at one of its ends, possibly a read error. The rearrangement links TRBV28 to TRBJ1-5, with D unresolved. CDR1 MDHEN and CDR2 SYDVKM come from the germline V gene. The CDR3 runs to 13 residues. CDR3 in amino acids: CASSFGSNQPQHF. The CDR3 DNA is TGCGCCAGCAGCTTCGGCAGCAATCAGCCCCAGCATTTT. Combining the CDR3 with reference TRBV28 and TRBJ1-5 gives the whole variable domain DVKVTQSSRYLVKRTGEKVFLECVQDMDHENMFWYRQDPGLGLRLIYFSYDVKMKEKGDIPEGYSVSREKKERFSLILESASTNQTSMYLCASSFGSNQPQHFGDGTRLSIL.

The V and J genes are TRBV9 and TRBJ2-3; weak D call: TRBD2 (6 bases). Trimming removed 2 bases from V and 1 base from J, with 8 bases in between. The CDR3 runs to 14 residues. Germline-derived CDR1 and CDR2 are SGDLS and YYNGEE. This CDR3 reads CASSVDYGTDTQYF. CDR3 bases: TGTGCCAGCAGCGTGGACTATGGCACAGATACGCAGTATTTT.

Comments on this clonotype: Its ends do not fully match the called genes, so a read error is possible. The chain recombines TRBV7-3 with TRBJ2-3; TRBD2 matches at 10 bases. CDR1 is SGHTA and CDR2 is FQGTGA in the germline V gene. The CDR3 is made up of 15 amino acids. For the CDR3, the DNA is TGTGCCAGCAGCTTAAGCCTAGCGGGGGCAGATACGCGGTATTTT. Protein sequence: CASSLSLAGADTRYF.

This sequence joins TRBV4-2 and TRBJ1-1; maybe TRBD1 (5 bases). CDR1 is LGHNA, CDR2 YNFKEQ, per germline. Between the trimmed V and J ends, which lost 1 base and 10 bases, there was a span of 13 bases. There are 13 residues in the CDR3. CDR3 bases: TGTGCCAGCAGCCAAGGGGACTCCTCGCTAGCTTTCTTT. Its translation: CASSQGDSSLAFF.

This clonotype was counted ten times or more. The chain employs TRBV4-1 and TRBJ2-3, with D tentatively TRBD1 or TRBD2 (5 bases each). In germline, CDR1 is MGHRA, CDR2 YSYEKL. CDR3 length: 14 amino acids. The ends were cut back, 4 bases at V and 2 bases at J, with 10 bases in the middle. CDR3 nucleotides: TGCGCCAGCAGCCTGGGACCCATCACAGATACGCAGTATTTT. Translated, it gives CASSLGPITDTQYF.

This clonotype was seen only a few times. V usage is TRBV28 and J usage is TRBJ1-2; no clear D. Germline CDR1 and CDR2: MDHEN and SYDVKM. The CDR3 length is 13 residues. Trimming removed 3 bases from V and 2 bases from J, with 7 bases in between. The CDR3 is CASSLVQNYGYTF. CDR3 bases: TGTGCCAGCAGTTTGGTACAGAACTATGGCTACACCTTC.

This clonotype was seen more than once but under ten times. The V gene is TRBV7-2, the J gene TRBJ2-2; maybe TRBD2 (6 bases). CDR3 length: 14 amino acids. Per germline, CDR1 SGHTA and CDR2 FQGNSA. V was cut by 2 bases and J by 6 bases, with 10 bases left in between. The CDR3 loop is CASSLKGGAGELFF. The CDR3, as DNA: TGTGCCAGCAGCTTAAAAGGCGGGGCCGGGGAGCTGTTTTTT.

This clonotype was picked up many times. The chain recombines TRBV27 with TRBJ2-1; TRBD2 aligns across 7 bases. Per the germline V gene, CDR1 is MNHEY and CDR2 is SMNVEV (reference sequence). The J segment lost 6 bases and the V segment lost 5 bases, leaving 7 bases of the junction unmatched. The CDR3 is made up of 14 amino acids. The CDR3 nucleotides read TGTGCCAGCAGTCCCGAGCGGGGTATCAATGAGCAGTTCTTC. Translated, it gives CASSPERGINEQFF.

This clonotype appeared many times. The chain is built from TRBV20-1 and TRBJ1-2; D not certain. This CDR3 is 11 amino acids long. Trimming took off 6 bases at V and 6 bases at J, with 11 bases between the two ends. Germline loops: CDR1 DFQATT, CDR2 SNEGSKA (reference sequence). CDR3 amino acids: CSARTADGYTF. The CDR3, as DNA: TGCAGTGCCAGGACGGCCGATGGCTACACCTTC.

The chain couples TRBV7-6 to TRBJ1-1; 8 nucleotides match TRBD1. After removal of 1 base from V and 4 bases from J, the junction contained 2 bases not matched to a gene. From germline, CDR1 is SGHVS and CDR2 FNYEAQ. The CDR3 length is 14 residues. The CDR3 is CASSLEGTGTEAFF. CDR3 nucleotides: TGTGCCAGCAGCTTAGAGGGGACAGGCACTGAAGCTTTCTTT.

There are a few counts of this clonotype. V usage is TRBV10-3 and J usage is TRBJ2-7; TRBD1 aligns across 9 bases. The trim removed 8 bases at V and 5 bases at J, leaving 4 bases unmatched. The CDR3 extends over 12 amino acids. Germline V lookup: CDR1 ENHRY, CDR2 SYGVKD. In nucleotides, the CDR3 is TGTGCCATCGGACAGGGGCGGGACGAGCAGTACTTC. This translates into CAIGQGRDEQYF.

The V call is TRBV18, the J call TRBJ2-1; TRBD1 agrees at 8 bases. This CDR3 region has 18 residues. Trimming took 5 bases from V and 0 from J; bases not matched to a gene: 12. CDR1 KGHSH and CDR2 LQKENI come from the germline V gene. CDR3 protein: CASSSTRQGARSYNEQFF. CDR3 bases: TGTGCCAGCTCATCAACAAGGCAGGGGGCTCGCTCCTACAATGAGCAGTTCTTC.

This clonotype was detected only a few times. The chain employs TRBV14 and TRBJ2-1; the D is unclear. CDR3 length equals 14 residues. V lost 4 bases and J lost 1, with 8 bases in between. The germline V gene has CDR1 SGHDN and CDR2 FVKESK. The CDR3 region is CASSRDVSYNEQFF. DNA for the CDR3: TGTGCCAGCAGCCGAGACGTATCCTACAATGAGCAGTTCTTC.

This clonotype was seen more than once but under ten times. The chain links TRBV28 to TRBJ1-1, with D possibly being TRBD1 (6 bases). The V end was cut by 3 bases, the J end by 4 bases, with 9 bases between. The germline V gene encodes CDR1 MDHEN and CDR2 SYDVKM. CDR3 length: 13 amino acids. The CDR3 is CASSFTGRTEAFF. Here the CDR3 DNA reads TGTGCCAGCAGTTTTACAGGGCGCACTGAAGCTTTCTTT.

V usage is TRBV9 and J usage is TRBJ2-5, with TRBD2 as a possible D gene (5 bases). CDR3 length: 14 residues. Trimming pared 1 base from V and 5 bases from J, leaving 12 bases between. Germline loops: CDR1 SGDLS, CDR2 YYNGEE. The DNA of the CDR3 is TGTGCCAGCAGCGTATACGGCCAGCGGGAGACCCAGTACTTC. Amino acids: CASSVYGQRETQYF.

This clonotype showed up just a few times. The CDR3 nucleotides read TGTGCCAGCAGGAGACCCAACCCAGCGGGTGAGCAGTTCTTC. This encodes CASRRPNPAGEQFF. V gene TRBV27 combines with J gene TRBJ2-1, with TRBD2 as a possible D gene (6 bases). This CDR3 is 14 amino acids long. The ends were cut back, 6 bases at V and 9 bases at J, with 18 bases in the middle. Per germline, CDR1 MNHEY and CDR2 SMNVEV (reference sequence).